This T cell receptor beta chain was identified during a study of metastatic and nonmetastatic thyroid tumors. Study-level background: For malignant and benign thyroid patients, tumor or nodule tissue and blood were the sources whose repertoires were compared. Study-wide results and caveats: According to reports, the diversity of TCR beta was significantly higher in malignant thyroid tumors than in benign nodules, and this held in both blood and tumor samples.

Comment on this clone: Its antigen is currently unknown.

How the authors handled the data: CDR3 differences across clinicopathological groups were used to build a distant-metastasis classifier for papillary thyroid cancer. With MiXCR, TCRdb called clones anew from the PCR reads. The V and J calls come from TCRdb's annotation, not from the publication. The sample carries fewer than 9,000 clones, around 38% recorded once. With 3 bases removed from V and 1 base from J, the gap between germline ends came to 15 bases. Germline values: CDR1 DFQATT, CDR2 SNEGSKA (reference sequence). CDR3 size: 15 residues. Thyroid surgery was preceded by no treatment in any patient.

V is TRBV20-1 and J is TRBJ1-2, with D maybe TRBD1 (5 bases). Sample: tumor tissue. This clonotype originated in a female donor with papillary thyroid cancer or a benign thyroid nodule (not recorded which). Some clones in this sample may be carry-over from other donors' samples. CDR3 loop: CSASGTAFLNYGYTF. As DNA, the CDR3 is TGCAGTGCTAGCGGGACGGCCTTTCTTAACTATGGCTACACCTTC.